The 15 T cell receptor beta chains listed next were all sequenced from one sample in a study of T-cell reconstitution after alpha-beta-depleted transplantation in children. Unique molecular identifiers were incorporated during preparation of the TCRbeta library. Using its own MiXCR run on the PCR reads, TCRdb lists one record per CDR3 protein. The sample contains 110,000 or so distinct CDR3 sequences, approximately 6.9% of which appear only once. This specimen consisted of PBMCs, mostly from graft donor cells, obtained 360 days after TCRalphabeta/CD19-depleted stem cell transplant. The receptors come from a male patient aged 2 to 9 who had a stem cell transplant for acute lymphoblastic leukemia, so the T cells may come from the graft donor.

The chain uses TRBV9 and TRBJ1-2; 7 bases are a match to TRBD1. CDR3 length: 19 amino acids. V shed 4 bases and J 3 bases; nucleotides not matched to a gene: 21. Germline CDR1 is SGDLS and CDR2 is YYNGEE. CDR3 protein: CASSTRVVGTADQDYGYTF. CDR3 nucleotides: TGTGCCAGCAGCACGCGGGTCGTAGGGACAGCGGACCAGGACTATGGCTACACCTTC.

At least ten counts were recorded for this clonotype. V and J are TRBV7-2 and TRBJ2-7; a possible D gene is TRBD1 (6 bases). The ends were cut back, 1 base at V and 2 bases at J, with 9 bases in the middle. The CDR3 extends over 14 amino acids. Germline assignment: CDR1 SGHTA and CDR2 FQGNSA. Here the CDR3 reads CASSLVGATYEQYF. DNA for the CDR3: TGTGCCAGCAGCTTAGTGGGGGCCACCTACGAGCAGTACTTC. Based on the CDR3 plus reference TRBV7-2 and TRBJ2-7, the full variable domain is GAGVSQSPSNKVTEKGKDVELRCDPISGHTALYWYRQSLGQGLEFLIYFQGNSAPDKSGLPSDRFSAERTGGSVSTLTIQRTQQEDSAVYLCASSLVGATYEQYFGPGTRLTVT.

This clonotype was counted between two and nine times. V usage is TRBV29-1 and J usage is TRBJ1-2; no clear D. This CDR3 is built from 9 residues. The germline CDR1 and CDR2 sequences are SQVTM and ANQGSEA. V was trimmed by 4 bases and J by 10 bases, leaving 7 bases between them. Here the CDR3 DNA reads TGCAGCGTTGGCCGCACCTACACCTTC. Translation: CSVGRTYTF.

In its sample, this clonotype was seen a few times. This sequence joins TRBV13 and TRBJ1-6, with D unclear. CDR3 length: 15 residues. Between the trimmed V and J ends, which lost 4 bases and 6 bases, there was a span of 13 bases. Germline assignment: CDR1 PRHDT and CDR2 FYEKMQ (reference sequence). CDR3 sequence (DNA): TGTGCCAGCAGCTCCCGTGGAGGGTTTAATTCACCCCTCCACTTT. This gives the protein CASSSRGGFNSPLHF.

The count of this clonotype is one. This may come from a read error, since a much larger clone is one base off. The J gene is TRBJ2-7, the V gene TRBV28; D possibly matches TRBD1 or TRBD2 (5 bases each). Trimming stripped 3 bases from V and 5 bases from J, with 11 bases between. The CDR3 has 13 amino acids. Germline CDR1 is MDHEN and CDR2 is SYDVKM. As DNA, the CDR3 is TGTGCCAGCAGTTTCAGGGAGCACAACGAGCAGTACTTC. Translating it yields CASSFREHNEQYF.

The sample holds many counts of this clonotype. The rearrangement links TRBV6-1 to TRBJ1-5, with 7 bases matching TRBD1. Germline V gene lookup returns CDR1 MNHNS and CDR2 SASEGT. Trimming took 5 bases from V and 3 from J; bases not matched to a gene: 7. CDR3 length: 15 residues. CDR3 coding DNA: TGTGCCAGCAGTCTGTCAGGGGGTGACAATCAGCCCCAGCATTTT. Translated, it gives CASSLSGGDNQPQHF.

The chain carries TRBV27 and TRBJ2-1; D may correspond to TRBD1 or TRBD2 (5 bases each). Looked up from germline, CDR1 is MNHEY and CDR2 is SMNVEV (reference sequence). Trimming cost V 3 bases and J 6 bases, with 9 bases left between them. This CDR3 spans 13 amino acids. The CDR3 region has the DNA TGTGCCAGCAGTTTTGGGGCGGGCAATGAGCAGTTCTTC. This sequence encodes CASSFGAGNEQFF.

The CDR3 DNA is TGTGCCAGCAGCTCCGGGACAGGGCTCAACGAGCAGTACTTC. Its protein product is CASSSGTGLNEQYF. This chain uses TRBV5-6 with TRBJ2-7; 9 bases line up with TRBD1. The CDR3 consists of 14 residues. CDR1 SGHDT and CDR2 YYEEEE come from the germline V gene. Trimming took 3 bases from V and 5 from J; bases not matched to a gene: 6. The full variable domain, with the rest looked up from reference TRBV5-6 and TRBJ2-7, is DAGVTQSPTHLIKTRGQQVTLRCSPKSGHDTVSWYQQALGQGPQFIFQYYEEEERQRGNFPDRFSGHQFPNYSSELNVNALLLGDSALYLCASSSGTGLNEQYFGPGTRLTVT.

This clonotype was found many times. The chain recombines TRBV6-5 with TRBJ1-2, with unresolved D. Trimming removed 0 bases from V and 0 bases from J, with 8 bases in between. Per the germline V gene, CDR1 is MNHEY and CDR2 is SVGAGI. This CDR3 spans 15 amino acids. The CDR3 protein is CASSYSVGANYGYTF. CDR3 nucleotides: TGTGCCAGCAGTTACTCGGTGGGCGCTAACTATGGCTACACCTTC.

In this sample, this clonotype turned up many times. The chain uses TRBV27 and TRBJ1-2, with a weak D call TRBD1 (6 bases). Trimming pared 6 bases from V and 1 base from J, leaving 15 bases between. Germline assignment: CDR1 MNHEY and CDR2 SMNVEV (reference sequence). The CDR3 extends over 15 amino acids. The CDR3 protein is CASSPTGRFNYGYTF. CDR3 DNA sequence: TGTGCCAGCAGCCCCACAGGGCGATTTAACTATGGCTACACCTTC.

The table lists this clonotype with a few counts. This chain joins TRBV11-2 and TRBJ2-3; D gene unclear. The V and J ends lost 5 bases and 3 bases respectively, with 6 bases between them. The germline V gene has CDR1 SGHAT and CDR2 FQNNGV. This CDR3 has 12 amino acids. CDR3 coding DNA: TGTGCCAGCAGCCATACAACAGATACGCAGTATTTT. This sequence encodes CASSHTTDTQYF.

This clonotype appeared many times. The J gene is TRBJ1-2, the V gene TRBV20-1; D gene ambiguous. V lost 5 bases and J 3 bases, leaving 7 bases between the germline ends. The CDR3 runs to 11 residues. CDR1 and CDR2 (germline): DFQATT, SNEGSKA (reference sequence). CDR3 nucleotides: TGCAGTGCTGCTACCCACTATGGCTACACCTTC. Its protein is CSAATHYGYTF.

J is TRBJ2-7 and V is TRBV5-1; D may be TRBD1 (6 bases). With 2 bases removed from V and 5 bases from J, the gap between germline ends came to 17 bases. Germline CDR1 and CDR2: SGHRS and YFSETQ. The CDR3 loop spans 15 amino acids. The CDR3 bases are TGCGCCAGCAGCTTTTATAAAGATCGGACAGACGAGCAGTACTTC. Translated, it gives CASSFYKDRTDEQYF.

V and J are TRBV10-3 and TRBJ1-1; D gene ambiguous. The germline V and J ends were trimmed by 2 bases and 3 bases, with 7 bases remaining between them. The CDR3 is 13 amino acids. Germline values: CDR1 ENHRY, CDR2 SYGVKD. CDR3 loop: CAISERHDTEAFF. CDR3 sequence (DNA): TGTGCCATCAGTGAGAGGCACGACACTGAAGCTTTCTTT.

This clonotype was detected many times. The gene calls are TRBV25-1 and TRBJ2-5; D is ambiguous. Looked up from germline, CDR1 is MGHDK and CDR2 is SYGVNS. V was cut by 3 bases and J by 3 bases, with 5 bases left in between. This CDR3 is 12 amino acids long. As DNA, the CDR3 is TGTGCCAGCAGTGATCCTAAAGAGACCCAGTACTTC. Its protein is CASSDPKETQYF.